These T cell receptor beta chains were read from a single sample in a study of graft-versus-host responses after intestinal transplantation. No antigen is known for these receptors. TCRdb's table, derived via immunoSEQ multiplex PCR, lists solely in-frame clones and lacks some. This sample has about 120,000 clones, with around 90% found just once. Sequenced material: unstimulated CD4+ T cells sorted from spleen or lymph node cells, taken before transplant. The receptor set was obtained from a human donor who was the organ donor for an intestinal transplant. Each CDR3 is given with its conserved first and last residue. Each record gives: J gene, V gene, D gene, clone size, CDR3 DNA, CDR3 protein. D genes are given only for firm matches. Clone sizes are given selectively: once, few, many, or a class where the clone is expanded.

j_call: TRBJ1-5; v_call: TRBV7-8; d_call: NA; clone_size: NA; cdr3_nt: TGTGCCAGCAGTTTTAGTGAAAGGCCCCAGCATTTT; cdr3_aa: CASSFSERPQHF
j_call: TRBJ2-6; v_call: TRBV7-9; d_call: NA; clone_size: NA; cdr3_nt: TGTGCCAGCAGCTTATTTCGGGGATCTGGGGCCAACGTCCTGACTTTC; cdr3_aa: CASSLFRGSGANVLTF
j_call: TRBJ1-4; v_call: TRBV28; d_call: NA; clone_size: NA; cdr3_nt: TGTGCCAGCAGTTTTACAGCAACTAATGAAAAACTGTTTTTT; cdr3_aa: CASSFTATNEKLFF
j_call: TRBJ1-3; v_call: TRBV6-5; d_call: NA; clone_size: NA; cdr3_nt: TGTGCCAGCAGTTCCAGGGTGCCCGGAAACACCATATATTTT; cdr3_aa: CASSSRVPGNTIYF
j_call: TRBJ1-5; v_call: TRBV11-2; d_call: NA; clone_size: few; cdr3_nt: TGTGCCAGCAGCTTTGGGAGGAATCAGCCCCAGCATTTT; cdr3_aa: CASSFGRNQPQHF
j_call: TRBJ2-1; v_call: TRBV19; d_call: TRBD2; clone_size: NA; cdr3_nt: TGTGCCAGTAGTCCCACTCGGGCGGGAGCCTACAATGAGCAGTTCTTC; cdr3_aa: CASSPTRAGAYNEQFF
j_call: TRBJ1-5; v_call: TRBV2; d_call: NA; clone_size: NA; cdr3_nt: TGTGCCAGCAGCCCGGGGCCAAATCAGCCCCAGCATTTT; cdr3_aa: CASSPGPNQPQHF
j_call: TRBJ2-7; v_call: TRBV7-2; d_call: NA; clone_size: NA; cdr3_nt: TGTGCCAGCAGCATTAGGACGGTCTCCTACGAGCAGTACTTC; cdr3_aa: CASSIRTVSYEQYF
j_call: TRBJ2-5; v_call: TRBV7-8; d_call: TRBD1; clone_size: NA; cdr3_nt: TGTGCCAGCAGCTGGGACAGGGCAGAGACCCAGTACTTC; cdr3_aa: CASSWDRAETQYF
j_call: TRBJ2-3; v_call: TRBV19; d_call: NA; clone_size: NA; cdr3_nt: TGTGCCAGTAGTCCATCGACCAGTGCAGATACGCAGTATTTT; cdr3_aa: CASSPSTSADTQYF